The sequence of this TCR beta chain was determined in a study of blood T cell repertoires in COVID-19. Per the authors' pipeline: From reference gene primer amplification, estimates of nucleated cell counts were derived. TCRdb's table, derived via immunoSEQ multiplex PCR, lists solely in-frame clones and lacks some. Clone size and the V and J calls come from that table; the DNA yielded D and trimming. The table has fewer than 15,000 clones, about 83% seen once. J was trimmed by 1 base and V by 0 bases; bases with no gene match: 3. CDR1 and CDR2 (germline): SGHTA, FQGNSA. The CDR3 extends over 16 amino acids.

Sequencing used peripheral blood. This clonotype was sampled from a human donor in a cohort sampled during active COVID-19. The chain couples TRBV7-2 to TRBJ2-1, with 7 bases lining up with TRBD2. The CDR3 reads CASSLAVGGSYNEQFF. The CDR3 DNA sequence: TGTGCCAGCAGCTTAGCGGTGGGAGGGTCCTACAATGAGCAGTTCTTC.